This passage covers 7 T cell receptor beta chains from one sample sequenced in a study of CD8 T cells in Susac syndrome. RNA, at roughly 0.5 to 1 ug, was reverse transcribed with random hexamers. TCRdb independently ran MiXCR on the immunoSEQ multiplex PCR reads; one entry per CDR3 protein. The table shows 70,000 to 100,000 distinct CDR3 sequences, with just under 95% occurring only once. Material: CD8+ T cells from PBMCs. These receptors were collected from a human donor in good health.

The chain links TRBV11-2 to TRBJ2-1; the match to TRBD2 covers 12 bases. This CDR3 contains 20 residues. Germline values: CDR1 SGHAT, CDR2 FQNNGV. Germline trimming cut 1 base from V and 2 bases from J; bases unmatched to any gene: 12. This chain's CDR3 is CASSLGPSGGDRWAYNEQFF. The DNA for the CDR3 is TGTGCCAGCAGCTTAGGTCCTAGCGGGGGGGACAGGTGGGCCTACAATGAGCAGTTCTTC.

The V and J genes are TRBV5-4 and TRBJ2-1; TRBD2 aligns across 12 bases. The CDR3 spans 15 residues. V dropped 5 bases and J dropped 4; count of bases not matched to a gene: 4. Germline loops: CDR1 SGHNT, CDR2 YYREEE (reference sequence). The CDR3 loop is CASSDGLAGYNEQFF. The CDR3 DNA follows: TGTGCCAGCAGTGACGGACTAGCGGGGTACAATGAGCAGTTCTTC.

This chain uses TRBV6-1 with TRBJ1-5, with a weak D call TRBD1 (6 bases). From germline, CDR1 is MNHNS and CDR2 SASEGT. Trimming pared 4 bases from V and 4 bases from J, leaving 11 bases between. The CDR3 contains 14 residues. The CDR3 coding sequence is TGTGCCAGCAGTGGGGGGGGCGCGAATCAGCCCCAGCATTTT. This encodes CASSGGGANQPQHF.

The chain uses TRBV19 and TRBJ1-2, with D unclear. CDR1 and CDR2 (germline): LNHDA, SQIVND (reference sequence). V gave up 5 bases and J gave up 7 bases, with 11 bases separating them. CDR3 length equals 12 residues. CDR3: CASSYGEAGYTF. The CDR3 coding sequence is TGTGCCAGTAGTTACGGGGAGGCTGGCTACACCTTC. The variable domain in full, completed from reference TRBV19 and TRBJ1-2, reads DGGITQSPKYLFRKEGQNVTLSCEQNLNHDAMYWYRQDPGQGLRLIYYSQIVNDFQKGDIAEGYSVSREKKESFPLTVTSAQKNPTAFYLCASSYGEAGYTFGSGTRLTVV.

This chain joins TRBV4-1 and TRBJ1-1; 9 nucleotides line up with TRBD1. With V trimmed by 3 bases and J by 0 bases, 5 bases remained unmatched. The CDR3 has 16 amino acids. CDR1 is MGHRA and CDR2 is YSYEKL in the germline V gene. CDR3 DNA sequence: TGCGCCAGCAGCCATCCACAGGGGGCGATGAACACTGAAGCTTTCTTT. Its protein product is CASSHPQGAMNTEAFF.

The count of this clonotype is one. V and J are TRBV29-1 and TRBJ1-1; a possible D gene is TRBD1 (6 bases). Germline V gives CDR1 SQVTM, CDR2 ANQGSEA. The CDR3 extends over 15 amino acids. The germline V and J ends were trimmed by 5 bases and 4 bases, with 20 bases remaining between them. This chain's CDR3 is CSVSLMTGRGTEAFF. DNA of the CDR3: TGCAGCGTTAGCCTTATGACAGGTCGGGGCACTGAAGCTTTCTTT.

The J gene is TRBJ2-3, the V gene TRBV13; 14 nucleotides line up with TRBD2. V shed 1 base, J shed 4 bases, and the junction held 4 bases outside the gene matches. The CDR3 covers 17 residues. Germline V CDR1 and CDR2: PRHDT, FYEKMQ (reference sequence). The CDR3 sequence is CASSLAGLAGEADTQYF. CDR3 nucleotides: TGTGCCAGCAGCTTAGCGGGACTAGCGGGGGAGGCAGATACGCAGTATTTT. Combining the CDR3 with reference TRBV13 and TRBJ2-3 gives the whole variable domain AAGVIQSPRHLIKEKRETATLKCYPIPRHDTVYWYQQGPGQDPQFLISFYEKMQSDKGSIPDRFSAQQFSDYHSELNMSSLELGDSALYFCASSLAGLAGEADTQYFGPGTRLTVL.